The clone carrying this T cell receptor (beta chain) has just a few counts. Germline loops: CDR1 SEHNR, CDR2 FQNEAQ (reference sequence). CDR3 length equals 15 residues. Deletions cut 4 bases from V and 3 bases from J, with 12 bases between. The entry originates in a study of control samples from healthy donors and cancer patients. Assay used: immunoSEQ multiplex PCR; TCRdb lists only in-frame clones, some missing. The table shows fewer than 30,000 clones, with about 82% occurring only once. This sequence originates from a woman aged 60 to 75 with head and neck cancer. Material: PBMCs. J is TRBJ1-4 and V is TRBV7-9; unclear D gene. Written as DNA, the CDR3 is TGTGCCAGCAGCTCGATCCAGGCGGCTAATGAAAAACTGTTTTTT. Residues: CASSSIQAANEKLFF.